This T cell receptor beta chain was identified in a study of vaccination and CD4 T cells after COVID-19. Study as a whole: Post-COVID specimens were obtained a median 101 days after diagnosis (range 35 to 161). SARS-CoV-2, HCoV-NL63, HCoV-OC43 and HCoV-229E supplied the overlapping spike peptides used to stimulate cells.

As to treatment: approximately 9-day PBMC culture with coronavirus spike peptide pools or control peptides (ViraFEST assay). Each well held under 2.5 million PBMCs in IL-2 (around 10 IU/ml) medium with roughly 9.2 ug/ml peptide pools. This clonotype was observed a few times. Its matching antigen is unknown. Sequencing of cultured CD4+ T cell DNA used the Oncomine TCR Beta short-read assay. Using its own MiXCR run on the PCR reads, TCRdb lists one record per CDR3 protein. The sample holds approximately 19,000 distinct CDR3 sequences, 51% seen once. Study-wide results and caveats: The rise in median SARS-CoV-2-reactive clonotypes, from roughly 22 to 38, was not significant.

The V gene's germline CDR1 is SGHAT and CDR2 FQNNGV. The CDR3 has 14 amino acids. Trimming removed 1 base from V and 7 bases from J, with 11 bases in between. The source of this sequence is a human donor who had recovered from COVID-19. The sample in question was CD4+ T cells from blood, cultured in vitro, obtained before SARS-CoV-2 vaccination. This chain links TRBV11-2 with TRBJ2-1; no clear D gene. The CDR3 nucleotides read TGTGCCAGCAGCTTAGTGTTGGATGGGAATGAGCAGTTCTTC. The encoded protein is CASSLVLDGNEQFF.